This passage covers 18 T cell receptor beta chains from one sample sequenced in a study of T cell repertoires in cytomegalovirus infection. One entry per CDR3 protein, called by TCRdb with MiXCR from the reads. This table holds under 350,000 distinct CDR3 sequences, 8% to 10% found once. The sequenced sample was PBMCs. These receptor sequences come from a human donor in good health (CMV status not recorded). Some clones in this sample may be carry-over from other donors' samples.

This clonotype was seen repeatedly, ten times or more. This chain links TRBV25-1 with TRBJ1-4; 7 bases line up with TRBD1. The CDR3 length is 16 residues. V trimming: 6 bases; J trimming: 0 bases; junction bases outside the gene matches: 7. In germline, CDR1 is MGHDK, CDR2 SYGVNS. The CDR3 reads CASSHTDRATNEKLFF. CDR3 bases: TGTGCCAGCAGCCACACCGACAGGGCAACTAATGAAAAACTGTTTTTT.

Concerning this clonotype: This may be a read error: a much more frequent sequence differs by one nucleotide. In nucleotides, the CDR3 is TGTACCAGCAGCTCTCCGGGACGTCACACTGAAGCTTTCTTT. This codes for CTSSSPGRHTEAFF. The chain links TRBV7-2 to TRBJ1-1; perhaps TRBD1 as D (5 bases). V gave up 4 bases and J gave up 3 bases, with 12 bases separating them. The CDR3 has 14 residues. Germline V gene sequence: CDR1 SGHTA, CDR2 FQGNSA.

This clonotype was seen more than once but under ten times. The gene calls are TRBV7-3 and TRBJ2-3, with D perhaps matching TRBD1 (5 bases). The CDR3 covers 16 residues. V lost 5 bases and J 1 base, leaving 16 bases between the germline ends. Looked up from germline, CDR1 is SGHTA and CDR2 is FQGTGA. The DNA of the CDR3 is TGTGCCAGCAGCCCCCAGGGTCTAGGGGGCACAGATACGCAGTATTTT. It encodes CASSPQGLGGTDTQYF. Supplemented by reference TRBV7-3 and TRBJ2-3, the full variable domain reads GAGVSQTPSNKVTEKGKYVELRCDPISGHTALYWYRQSLGQGPEFLIYFQGTGAADDSGLPNDRFFAVRPEGSVSTLKIQRTERGDSAVYLCASSPQGLGGTDTQYFGPGTRLTVL.

This clonotype was counted ten times or more. The chain employs TRBV7-3 and TRBJ2-2, with D possibly being TRBD2 (6 bases). This CDR3 has 12 residues. Germline values: CDR1 SGHTA, CDR2 FQGTGA. The V end lost 4 bases, the J end lost 12 bases, and 12 bases lay between the germline ends. Written as DNA, the CDR3 is TGTGCCAGCAGCTCCTTTGGGGGGAAGCTGTTTTTT. Protein product: CASSSFGGKLFF.

This clonotype was seen a handful of times. This chain connects TRBV29-1 to TRBJ1-1; tentatively, D is TRBD1 (5 bases). In germline, CDR1 is SQVTM, CDR2 ANQGSEA. The V and J ends lost 7 bases and 3 bases respectively, with 12 bases between them. This CDR3 region has 12 residues. The CDR3 DNA reads TGCAGCGCCTTTGGGGCGGACACTGAAGCTTTCTTT. Protein sequence: CSAFGADTEAFF.

This clonotype occurred many times. CDR3 protein: CASSFGQGYGTQHF. The CDR3 coding sequence is TGTGCCAGCAGCTTCGGACAGGGCTATGGGACCCAGCATTTT. The rearrangement uses TRBV7-2 and TRBJ1-5; 8 bases line up with TRBD1. Germline lookup yields CDR1 SGHTA and CDR2 FQGNSA. The CDR3 has 14 amino acids. After removal of 3 bases from V and 11 bases from J, the junction contained 9 bases not matched to a gene.

This clonotype was observed at least ten times. This chain links TRBV6-2 or TRBV6-3 with TRBJ2-3, with 7 bases aligning to TRBD2. The V segment lost 6 bases and the J segment 2 bases; nucleotides outside the gene matches: 11. Germline lookup yields CDR1 MNHEY and CDR2 SVGEGT. The CDR3 sequence is 16 residues long. The CDR3 spells CASSLSTSALTDTQYF. The CDR3, as DNA: TGTGCCAGCAGCCTCTCCACTAGCGCCCTCACAGATACGCAGTATTTT.

At least ten counts were recorded for this clonotype. This chain joins TRBV27 and TRBJ1-5; D is ambiguous. The CDR3 contains 15 residues. V was pared by 9 bases and J by 2 bases, with 17 bases between. Germline CDR1 MNHEY, CDR2 SMNVEV (reference sequence). The CDR3 here is CASRRSTVGNQPQHF. CDR3 coding DNA: TGTGCCAGTCGAAGGTCGACTGTGGGCAATCAGCCCCAGCATTTT.

This clonotype was seen a handful of times. The DNA of the CDR3 is TGTGCCAGCAGCCCGAGCGGACGAGCCAACAATGAGCAGTTCTTC. Its protein is CASSPSGRANNEQFF. This rearrangement joins TRBV11-2 to TRBJ2-1; possible D gene TRBD2, 5 bases. The ends were cut back, 5 bases at V and 5 bases at J, with 16 bases in the middle. The CDR3 runs to 15 residues. Germline loops: CDR1 SGHAT, CDR2 FQNNGV.

The chain uses TRBV28 and TRBJ2-3; maybe TRBD2 (6 bases). This CDR3 has 16 amino acids. Trimming stripped 5 bases from V and 0 bases from J, with 15 bases between. Germline CDR1 is MDHEN and CDR2 is SYDVKM. CDR3 amino acids: CASSGTLAPSTDTQYF. The CDR3 bases are TGTGCCAGCAGTGGGACTCTAGCTCCTAGCACAGATACGCAGTATTTT.

A single count supports this clonotype. One junction end does not reproduce the germline sequence, and a read error may be involved. The V and J genes are TRBV11-3 and TRBJ2-1; no definite D call. The germline gives CDR1 SGHNT, CDR2 YENEEA. The CDR3 extends over 14 amino acids. Here the CDR3 DNA reads TGTACCAGCAGCTTAGTCTCAGGATCGGATGAGCAGTTCTTC. Its translation: CTSSLVSGSDEQFF.

In its sample, this clonotype was seen many times. CDR3 nucleotide sequence: TGTGCCAGCAGTATGCTAGCGGGAGGAGGAACAGATACGCAGTATTTT. It specifies CASSMLAGGGTDTQYF. J is TRBJ2-3 and V is TRBV28, with 11 bases identical to TRBD2. The germline V gene has CDR1 MDHEN and CDR2 SYDVKM. The CDR3 runs to 16 residues. J lost 3 bases, V lost 5 bases, and 7 bases had no gene match.

This chain connects TRBV18 to TRBJ1-1, with no clear D. This CDR3 is 17 amino acids long. The germline CDR1 and CDR2 sequences are KGHSH and LQKENI. V gave up 1 base and J gave up 1 base, with 16 bases separating them. DNA for the CDR3: TGTGCCAGCTCACCACGTAGGTCAGGAGATTCGAACACTGAAGCTTTCTTT. It is translated as CASSPRRSGDSNTEAFF.

Comment on this clonotype: A much larger clone is a single base away; this may be a read error. The chain couples TRBV11-2 to TRBJ2-3; the match to TRBD2 covers 8 bases. The CDR3 sequence is 16 residues long. V shed 7 bases, J shed 6 bases, and the junction held 15 bases outside the gene matches. Germline V CDR1 and CDR2: SGHAT, FQNNGV. Here the CDR3 DNA reads TGTGCCAGCACCGACCTCCCCGGGGGGGGATCGGATACGCAGTATTTT. As protein: CASTDLPGGGSDTQYF.

The gene calls are TRBV19 and TRBJ1-2, with D uncertain. Germline V gives CDR1 LNHDA, CDR2 SQIVND (reference sequence). V was clipped by 4 bases and J by 2 bases, with 14 bases between them. The CDR3 totals 15 residues. CDR3 sequence reads: CASSTGLLGNYGYTF. The CDR3 nucleotides are TGTGCCAGTAGTACGGGCCTCCTTGGGAACTATGGCTACACCTTC.

This clonotype was detected ten times or more. The rearrangement links TRBV5-5 to TRBJ2-2; possible D gene TRBD2, 5 bases. The CDR3 is made up of 15 amino acids. The germline V and J ends were trimmed by 3 bases and 6 bases, with 15 bases remaining between them. Germline values: CDR1 SGHKS, CDR2 YYEKEE (reference sequence). CDR3 nucleotides: TGTGCCAGCAGCTGGAGAGGGTCGTTACCCGGGGAGCTGTTTTTT. The encoded protein is CASSWRGSLPGELFF.

This clonotype was counted ten times or more. The V call is TRBV7-2, the J call TRBJ2-7; D perhaps matches TRBD1 (6 bases). The CDR3 is 14 residues long. Germline lookup yields CDR1 SGHTA and CDR2 FQGNSA. The ends were cut back, 5 bases at V and 0 bases at J, with 11 bases in the middle. The CDR3 region is CASSIRQASYEQYF. The CDR3 nucleotides are TGTGCCAGCAGCATTAGACAGGCCTCCTACGAGCAGTACTTC.

This clonotype occurred many times. The chain has TRBV7-2 and TRBJ1-2, with a weak D call TRBD1 (6 bases). Germline CDR1 is SGHTA and CDR2 is FQGNSA. V lost 1 base to trimming and J lost 4 bases, with 13 bases between them. The CDR3 has 15 residues. CDR3 in amino acids: CASSLGDRIPYGYTF. Written as DNA, the CDR3 is TGTGCCAGCAGCTTAGGAGACAGGATCCCCTATGGCTACACCTTC.